Sequencing of this TCR beta chain was carried out in a study of T cell repertoires in cytomegalovirus infection. Overall study findings and caveats: Identification of carriers of CMV plus the relevant HLA was performed using cumulative public TCR beta family frequency.

TCRdb passed the reads through MiXCR, listing each CDR3 protein once. Among 180,000 or so distinct CDR3 sequences listed, about a sixth were seen once. The V gene's germline CDR1 is SGHTA and CDR2 FQGNSA. The CDR3 is 15 amino acids. A note on this clonotype: Its target is unknown. One junction end does not reproduce the germline sequence, and a read error may be involved.

Sequencing was carried out using CD8+ T cells from PBMCs. The TCR originated in a human donor in good health (CMV status not recorded). Some clones in this sample may be carry-over from other donors' samples. The genes are TRBV7-2 and TRBJ2-1; no firm D call. The CDR3 coding sequence is TGTGCCAGCACCATTACGACACGGGTCACGAATGAGCAGTTCTTT. Translation gives CASTITTRVTNEQFF.